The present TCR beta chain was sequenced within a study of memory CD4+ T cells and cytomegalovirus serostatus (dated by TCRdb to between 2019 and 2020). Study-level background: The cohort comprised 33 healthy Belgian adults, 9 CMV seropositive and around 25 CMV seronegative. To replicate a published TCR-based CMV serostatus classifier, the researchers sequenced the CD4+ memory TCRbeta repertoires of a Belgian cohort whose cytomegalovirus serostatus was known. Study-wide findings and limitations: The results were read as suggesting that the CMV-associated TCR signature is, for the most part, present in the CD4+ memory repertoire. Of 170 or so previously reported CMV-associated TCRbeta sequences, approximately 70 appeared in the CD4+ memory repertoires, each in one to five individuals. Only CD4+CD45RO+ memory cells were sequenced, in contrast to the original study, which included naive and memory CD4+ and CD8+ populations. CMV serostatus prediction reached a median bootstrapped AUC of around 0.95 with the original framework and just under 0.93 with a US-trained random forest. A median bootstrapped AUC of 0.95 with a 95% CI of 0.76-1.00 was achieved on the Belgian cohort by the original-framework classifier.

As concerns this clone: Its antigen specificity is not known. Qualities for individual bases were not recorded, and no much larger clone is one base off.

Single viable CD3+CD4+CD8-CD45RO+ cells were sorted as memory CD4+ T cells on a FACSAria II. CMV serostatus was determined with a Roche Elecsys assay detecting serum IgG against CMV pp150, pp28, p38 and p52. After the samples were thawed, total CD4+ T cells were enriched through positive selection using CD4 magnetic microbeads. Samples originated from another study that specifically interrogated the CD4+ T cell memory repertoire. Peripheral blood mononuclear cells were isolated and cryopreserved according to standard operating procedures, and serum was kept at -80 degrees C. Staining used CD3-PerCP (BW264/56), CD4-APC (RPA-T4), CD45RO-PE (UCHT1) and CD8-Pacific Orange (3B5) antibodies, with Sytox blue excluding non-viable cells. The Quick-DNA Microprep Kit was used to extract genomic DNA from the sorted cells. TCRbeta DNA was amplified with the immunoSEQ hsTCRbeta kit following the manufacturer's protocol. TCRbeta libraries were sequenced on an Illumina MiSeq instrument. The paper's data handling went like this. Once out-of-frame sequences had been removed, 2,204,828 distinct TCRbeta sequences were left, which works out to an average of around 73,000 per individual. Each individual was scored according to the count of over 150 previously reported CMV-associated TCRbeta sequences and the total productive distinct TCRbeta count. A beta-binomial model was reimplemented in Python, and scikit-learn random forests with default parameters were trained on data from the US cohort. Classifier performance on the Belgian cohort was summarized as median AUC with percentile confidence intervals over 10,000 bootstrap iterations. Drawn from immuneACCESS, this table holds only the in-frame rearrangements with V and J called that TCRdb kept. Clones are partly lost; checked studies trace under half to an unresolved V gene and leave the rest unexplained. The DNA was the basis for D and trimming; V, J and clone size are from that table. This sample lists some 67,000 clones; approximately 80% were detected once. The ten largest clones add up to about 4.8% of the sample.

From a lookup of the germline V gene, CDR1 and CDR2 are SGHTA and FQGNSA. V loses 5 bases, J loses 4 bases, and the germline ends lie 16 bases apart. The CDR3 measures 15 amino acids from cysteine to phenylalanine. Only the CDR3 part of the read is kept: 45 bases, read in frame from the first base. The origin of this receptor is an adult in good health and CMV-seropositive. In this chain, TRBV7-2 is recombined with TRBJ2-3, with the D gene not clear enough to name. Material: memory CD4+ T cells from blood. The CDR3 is CASSLAGKPPDTQYF. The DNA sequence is TGTGCCAGCAGCCTCGCCGGAAAGCCCCCAGATACGCAGTATTTT. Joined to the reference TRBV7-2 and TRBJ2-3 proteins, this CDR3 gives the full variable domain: GAGVSQSPSNKVTEKGKDVELRCDPISGHTALYWYRQSLGQGLEFLIYFQGNSAPDKSGLPSDRFSAERTGGSVSTLTIQRTQQEDSAVYLCASSLAGKPPDTQYFGPGTRLTVL.